This T cell receptor (beta chain) stems from a study of STAT5B mutations in CD4+ large granular lymphocyte leukemia. Regarding the study as a whole: 8/27 top patient clones versus 2/35 control clones were TRBV06-family. No patients shared main leukemic clonotypes, though about 26% appeared at low frequency elsewhere.

Repertoires were generated with immunoSEQ multiplex PCR, while TCRdb's copy carries only in-frame clones and drops some. Of about 28,000 clones in the sample, 65% to 85% were seen once. Details on this clone: Antigen unknown.

The germline V and J ends were trimmed by 3 bases and 9 bases, with 12 bases remaining between them. The CDR3 extends over 14 amino acids. CDR1 SEHNR and CDR2 FQNEAQ come from the germline V gene (reference sequence). This TCR came from a human donor in good health. This rearrangement joins TRBV7-9 to TRBJ1-6; D is possibly TRBD1 (5 bases). Specimen: CD4+ T cells from blood buffy coats. CDR3 coding DNA: TGTGCCAGCAGCTTCCTGGGGGACTCTTCACCCCTCCACTTT. Translation: CASSFLGDSSPLHF.